This TCR beta chain is drawn from a study of long-term antiretroviral therapy in people with HIV. Study at large: The earliest samples came from an era when ART typically awaited falling CD4 counts. Overall study results and limits: CDR3 length ranges were narrower in HIV repertoires than in controls.

Researchers report immunoSEQ v3.0 was run at survey level. Repertoires were generated with immunoSEQ multiplex PCR, while TCRdb's copy carries only in-frame clones and drops some. Counted here are roughly 17,000 clones, about 80% occurring once; the ten biggest clones make up approximately 9%. Germline V lookup: CDR1 LNHDA, CDR2 SQIVND (reference sequence). The ends lost 4 bases at V and 7 bases at J; junction bases unmatched: 9. The CDR3 spans 14 residues. This clone was picked up a small number of times. The antigen is unknown. The V gene is TRBV19, the J gene TRBJ1-1, with 7 bases identical to TRBD1. The sequencing used unsorted PBMCs, collected 0.3 years before starting antiretroviral therapy. The sequence was collected from a man in his fifties with HIV. This CDR3 is CASSNLGTASEAFF. The CDR3 DNA is TGTGCCAGTAGTAACCTTGGGACAGCGAGTGAAGCTTTCTTT.